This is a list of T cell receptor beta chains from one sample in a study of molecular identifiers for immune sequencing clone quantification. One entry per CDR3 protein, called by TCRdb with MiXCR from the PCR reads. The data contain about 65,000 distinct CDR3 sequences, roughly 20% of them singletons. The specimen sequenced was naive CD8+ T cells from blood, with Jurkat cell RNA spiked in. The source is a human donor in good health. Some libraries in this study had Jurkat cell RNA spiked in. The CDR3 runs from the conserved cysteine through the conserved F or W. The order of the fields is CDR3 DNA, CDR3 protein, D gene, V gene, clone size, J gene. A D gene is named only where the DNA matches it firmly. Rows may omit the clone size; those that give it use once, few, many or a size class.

DNA: TGTGCCAGCAGCGTAGAAGGGGGCACCGGGGAGCTGTTTTTT; CDR3: CASSVEGGTGELFF; D: .; V: TRBV9; size: .; J: TRBJ2-2
DNA: TGTGCCAGCAGCGCACTAACAGATACGCAGTATTTT; CDR3: CASSALTDTQYF; D: .; V: TRBV7-9; size: many; J: TRBJ2-3
DNA: TGTGCCAGCAGCTTAATAACCAATCACGAGCAGTACTTC; CDR3: CASSLITNHEQYF; D: .; V: TRBV7-9; size: few; J: TRBJ2-7
DNA: TGTGCCAGCAGCTCCGGGACTAGCGGGCGCACAGATACGCAGTATTTT; CDR3: CASSSGTSGRTDTQYF; D: TRBD2; V: TRBV7-9; size: many; J: TRBJ2-3
DNA: TGTGCCAGCAGCCCTAGAACTTACGAGCAGTACTTC; CDR3: CASSPRTYEQYF; D: .; V: TRBV11-2; size: .; J: TRBJ2-7
DNA: TGTGCCAGCAGTCCGCTCAGGTCCCATCAGCCCCAGCATTTT; CDR3: CASSPLRSHQPQHF; D: .; V: TRBV28; size: many; J: TRBJ1-5
DNA: TGTGCCAGCAACAGACATTTGGCGCGGGAGGGCTCCAATGAGCAGTTCTTC; CDR3: CASNRHLAREGSNEQFF; D: TRBD2; V: TRBV7-2; size: many; J: TRBJ2-1
DNA: TGTGCCAGCAGAATACAGGGGGCGAATACCTACGAGCAGTACTTC; CDR3: CASRIQGANTYEQYF; D: TRBD1; V: TRBV12-3/TRBV12-4; size: .; J: TRBJ2-7
DNA: TGTGCCAGCAGTTTATTGGGGTCGGGGGGATTCTACGAGCAGTACTTC; CDR3: CASSLLGSGGFYEQYF; D: TRBD2; V: TRBV27; size: many; J: TRBJ2-7
DNA: TGTGCCAGCAGCGCTGGCCCCTTCCAGGGTCAAAACACCGGGGAGCTGTTTTTT; CDR3: CASSAGPFQGQNTGELFF; D: .; V: TRBV9; size: many; J: TRBJ2-2
DNA: TGTGCCAGCAGTGAAGTGGGGACTAGCGGGAACACCGGGGAGCTGTTTTTT; CDR3: CASSEVGTSGNTGELFF; D: TRBD2; V: TRBV6-1; size: many; J: TRBJ2-2
DNA: TGTGCCAGCAGTGCGCCGGGACCTTACAATGAGCAGTTCTTC; CDR3: CASSAPGPYNEQFF; D: .; V: TRBV12-3/TRBV12-4; size: few; J: TRBJ2-1
DNA: TGCAGCGTTGTAGAATCGGTATCAGATACGCAGTATTTT; CDR3: CSVVESVSDTQYF; D: .; V: TRBV29-1; size: many; J: TRBJ2-3
DNA: TGTGCCAGCAGCCCCGACAGAGAGGTTATTTTCCTCTCTGGAAACACCATATATTTT; CDR3: CASSPDREVIFLSGNTIYF; D: .; V: TRBV6-6; size: few; J: TRBJ1-3
DNA: TGTGCCTGTAGCGGGAGCTACGAGCAGTACTTC; CDR3: CACSGSYEQYF; D: TRBD2; V: TRBV25-1; size: many; J: TRBJ2-7
DNA: TGTGCCAGCACCACGGATTGGTTGAACACTGAAGCTTTCTTT; CDR3: CASTTDWLNTEAFF; D: .; V: TRBV6-2/TRBV6-3; size: many; J: TRBJ1-1
DNA: TGTGCCGGCAGCCCTCGTTTGGGGGCGGACACTGAAGCTTTCTTT; CDR3: CAGSPRLGADTEAFF; D: .; V: TRBV9; size: .; J: TRBJ1-1
DNA: TGTGCCAGCGGCTTACAGGGTGGCGGTGGCTACACCTTC; CDR3: CASGLQGGGGYTF; D: .; V: TRBV11-2; size: .; J: TRBJ1-2
DNA: TGTGCCACCAGTGATTTACCATTCTACGAGCAGTACTTC; CDR3: CATSDLPFYEQYF; D: .; V: TRBV24-1; size: .; J: TRBJ2-7
DNA: TGCAGTGCTACCCCAGGGTACTTAAGCTCCTACGAGCAGTACTTC; CDR3: CSATPGYLSSYEQYF; D: .; V: TRBV20-1; size: many; J: TRBJ2-7
DNA: TGTGCCAGCAGTTACTCGAAGGCCATTTACGAGCAGTACTTC; CDR3: CASSYSKAIYEQYF; D: .; V: TRBV6-5; size: many; J: TRBJ2-7
DNA: TGTGCCAGCAGTTTAGACAGACTAGCTGAGAATTACAATGAGCAGTTCTTC; CDR3: CASSLDRLAENYNEQFF; D: TRBD2; V: TRBV28; size: few; J: TRBJ2-1
DNA: TGCAGCGTTAGCGGGGGGTCCGCCTACGAGCAGTACTTC; CDR3: CSVSGGSAYEQYF; D: TRBD2; V: TRBV29-1; size: many; J: TRBJ2-7
DNA: TGCGCCAGCAGCCAAGGACAAACAGGGAGGTACGAGCAGTACTTC; CDR3: CASSQGQTGRYEQYF; D: .; V: TRBV4-1; size: many; J: TRBJ2-7
DNA: TGTGCCAGCTCACCCGGGACTAGCTTTGTCTTAGCCCACGAGCAGTACTTC; CDR3: CASSPGTSFVLAHEQYF; D: TRBD2; V: TRBV18; size: many; J: TRBJ2-7
DNA: TGTGCCAGCAGCGCACCGGGACTCCTCCAAGAGACCCAGTACTTC; CDR3: CASSAPGLLQETQYF; D: .; V: TRBV7-9; size: many; J: TRBJ2-5
DNA: TGTGCCAGCAGCCTCGGGACTAGCTATGATACGCAGTATTTT; CDR3: CASSLGTSYDTQYF; D: TRBD2; V: TRBV3-1; size: many; J: TRBJ2-3
DNA: TGTGCCAGCAGCTTACTGGCATCCGGCTACACCTTC; CDR3: CASSLLASGYTF; D: .; V: TRBV11-2; size: few; J: TRBJ1-2
DNA: TGTGCCAGCAACCTCGGGACTTCGCCTTATCAGTTCTTC; CDR3: CASNLGTSPYQFF; D: .; V: TRBV7-9; size: many; J: TRBJ2-1
DNA: TGTGCCAGCAGCTCGTCACAGGGTGGCGGGGAGCTGTTTTTT; CDR3: CASSSSQGGGELFF; D: .; V: TRBV11-3; size: many; J: TRBJ2-2
DNA: TGTGCCAGCAGTTTACATAGACTAACCATTTACAATGAGCAGTTCTTC; CDR3: CASSLHRLTIYNEQFF; D: .; V: TRBV28; size: .; J: TRBJ2-1
DNA: TGCAGCACCCGGACAGGCCCAGAGCAGTACTTC; CDR3: CSTRTGPEQYF; D: TRBD1; V: TRBV29-1; size: many; J: TRBJ2-7
DNA: TGTGCCAGCAGTTACTCGACGACTAGCGGGAGATCCCCGCCCTACGAGCAGTACTTC; CDR3: CASSYSTTSGRSPPYEQYF; D: TRBD2; V: TRBV6-2/TRBV6-3; size: few; J: TRBJ2-7
DNA: TGTGCCAGCAGTGTACAGGGGGCCTATAATTCACCCCTCCACTTT; CDR3: CASSVQGAYNSPLHF; D: TRBD1; V: TRBV3-1; size: .; J: TRBJ1-6
DNA: TGTGCCAGCAGCTTCCCCCGGGACGAAAGCACAGATACGCAGTATTTT; CDR3: CASSFPRDESTDTQYF; D: .; V: TRBV12-3/TRBV12-4; size: many; J: TRBJ2-3
DNA: TGTGCCAGCAGCTTAGGTCCTAAAGACCCCACAGATACGCAGTATTTT; CDR3: CASSLGPKDPTDTQYF; D: .; V: TRBV7-9; size: many; J: TRBJ2-3
DNA: TGTGCCAGCGTCGCGGACGGGTCCTACGAGCAGTACTTC; CDR3: CASVADGSYEQYF; D: .; V: TRBV6-1; size: many; J: TRBJ2-7
DNA: TGCAGTGCTAGCCCGACAGGGGCTGGGGCCAACGTCCTGACTTTC; CDR3: CSASPTGAGANVLTF; D: TRBD1; V: TRBV20-1; size: many; J: TRBJ2-6
DNA: TGTGCCAGCAGCTTATTGGACAGCCCGGAATCTGCAACTAATGAAAAACTGTTTTTT; CDR3: CASSLLDSPESATNEKLFF; D: .; V: TRBV7-9; size: many; J: TRBJ1-4
DNA: TGTGCCAGTAGTATTCTCGCCCTCCCCCAGGATGAGCAGTTCTTC; CDR3: CASSILALPQDEQFF; D: .; V: TRBV19; size: many; J: TRBJ2-1
DNA: TGTGCCAGCAGCCAAGTCGGACTAGCGGGCCCCATGGGCACAGATACGCAGTATTTT; CDR3: CASSQVGLAGPMGTDTQYF; D: TRBD2; V: TRBV3-1; size: many; J: TRBJ2-3
DNA: TGTGCCAGCAGCCCGGTCCCCGGGACCAACTCCTACGAGCAGTACTTC; CDR3: CASSPVPGTNSYEQYF; D: .; V: TRBV7-2; size: many; J: TRBJ2-7
DNA: TGTGCCAGCAGCCAAGAGGATGACGTATCGTCCAACTATGGCTACACCTTC; CDR3: CASSQEDDVSSNYGYTF; D: .; V: TRBV3-1; size: many; J: TRBJ1-2
DNA: TGCGCCAGCGGGGACGGGACAGGGGACACTGAAGCTTTCTTT; CDR3: CASGDGTGDTEAFF; D: TRBD1; V: TRBV4-1; size: .; J: TRBJ1-1
DNA: TGTGCCAGTAGTCCCAATACCGGGACTAGCGACACCTACGAGCAGTACTTC; CDR3: CASSPNTGTSDTYEQYF; D: TRBD2; V: TRBV19; size: many; J: TRBJ2-7
DNA: TGTGCCAGCAGTTTCGAGGGGCATCTAGCCAAAAACATTCAGTACTTC; CDR3: CASSFEGHLAKNIQYF; D: .; V: TRBV12-3/TRBV12-4; size: many; J: TRBJ2-4
DNA: TGCGCCAGCAGCTTGTACGGCGGAAGCTCCTACGAGCAGTACTTC; CDR3: CASSLYGGSSYEQYF; D: .; V: TRBV5-1; size: many; J: TRBJ2-7